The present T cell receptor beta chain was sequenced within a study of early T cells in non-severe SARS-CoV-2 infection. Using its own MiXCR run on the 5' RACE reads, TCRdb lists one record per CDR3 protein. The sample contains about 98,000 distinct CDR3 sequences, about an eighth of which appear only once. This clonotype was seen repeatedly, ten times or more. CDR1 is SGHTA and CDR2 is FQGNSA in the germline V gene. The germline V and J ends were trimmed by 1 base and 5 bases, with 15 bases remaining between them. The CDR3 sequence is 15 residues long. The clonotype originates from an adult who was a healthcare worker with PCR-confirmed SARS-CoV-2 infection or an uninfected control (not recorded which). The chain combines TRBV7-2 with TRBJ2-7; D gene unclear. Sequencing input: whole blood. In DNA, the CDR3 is TGTGCCAGCAGCTTAGAAGTGACGGCCCGGGACGAGCAGTACTTC. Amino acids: CASSLEVTARDEQYF.